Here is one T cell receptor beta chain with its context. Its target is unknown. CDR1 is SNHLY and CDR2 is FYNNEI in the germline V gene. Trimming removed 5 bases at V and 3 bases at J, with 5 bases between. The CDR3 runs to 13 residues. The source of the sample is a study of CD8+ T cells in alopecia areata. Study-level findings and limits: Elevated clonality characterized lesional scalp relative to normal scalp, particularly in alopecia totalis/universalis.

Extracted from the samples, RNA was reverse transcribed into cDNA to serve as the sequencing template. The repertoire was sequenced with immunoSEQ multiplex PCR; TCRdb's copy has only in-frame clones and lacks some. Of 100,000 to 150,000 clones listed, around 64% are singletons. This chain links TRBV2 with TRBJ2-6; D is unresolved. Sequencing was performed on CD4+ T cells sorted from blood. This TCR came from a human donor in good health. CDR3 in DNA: TGTGCCAGCAGTTTAGGTGGGGCCAACGTCCTGACTTTC. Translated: CASSLGGANVLTF.